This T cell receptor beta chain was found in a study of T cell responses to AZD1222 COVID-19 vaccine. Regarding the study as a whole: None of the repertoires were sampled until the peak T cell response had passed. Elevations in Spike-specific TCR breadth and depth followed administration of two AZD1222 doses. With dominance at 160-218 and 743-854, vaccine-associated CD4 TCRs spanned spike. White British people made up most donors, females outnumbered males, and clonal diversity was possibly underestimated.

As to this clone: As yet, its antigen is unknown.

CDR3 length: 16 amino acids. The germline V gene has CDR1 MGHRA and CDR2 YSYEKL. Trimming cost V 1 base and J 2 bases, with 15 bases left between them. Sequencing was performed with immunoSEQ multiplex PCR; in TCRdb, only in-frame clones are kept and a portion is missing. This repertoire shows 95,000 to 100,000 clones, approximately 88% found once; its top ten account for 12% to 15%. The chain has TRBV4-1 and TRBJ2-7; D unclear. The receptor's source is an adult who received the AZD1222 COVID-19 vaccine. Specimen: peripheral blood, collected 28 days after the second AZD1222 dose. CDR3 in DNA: TGCGCCAGCAGCCAAGCCGGGTCTCAACCTACCTACGAGCAGTACTTC. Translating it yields CASSQAGSQPTYEQYF.